This T cell receptor (beta chain) was captured in a study of somatic mutations in cytotoxic T cells in rheumatoid arthritis. For this clone: Its specificity is unknown.

Overall study findings and caveats: Rising age went with increasing CD8+ clonality in rheumatoid arthritis patients; healthy controls showed no such increase.

Some clones are missing from TCRdb's copy, which holds only in-frame ones; the method was immunoSEQ multiplex PCR. The data show 15,000 to 20,000 clones, about 85% seen once. Germline values: CDR1 SGHRS, CDR2 YFSETQ. V trimming: 5 bases; J trimming: 4 bases; junction bases outside the gene matches: 10. The CDR3 consists of 16 residues. Both CD4+ and CD8+ cells were separated through positive magnetic bead selection, and their purity was verified using flow cytometry. The sequence came from an adult with rheumatoid arthritis. This chain connects TRBV5-1 to TRBJ2-2, with TRBD2 matching 8 bases. Material: CD8+ T cells sorted from blood. CDR3 sequence: CASRAGQRGLTGELFF. CDR3 coding DNA: TGCGCCAGCAGGGCGGGGCAGCGGGGGCTCACCGGGGAGCTGTTTTTT.